One sample yielded the 29 T cell receptor beta chains listed below, sequenced in a study of blood T cell repertoires in COVID-19. The table came from immunoSEQ multiplex PCR; TCRdb's copy has only in-frame clones and leaves some out. The sample includes under 15,000 clones, about 78% seen only once; the top ten take around 37%. Sequencing input: peripheral blood. Receptor source: a human donor in a cohort sampled during active COVID-19.

The chain employs TRBV19 and TRBJ2-3; D is unresolved. The CDR3 extends over 13 amino acids. Trimming shortened V by 6 bases and J by 1 base, and 8 bases separated the two germline ends. Germline V gene sequence: CDR1 LNHDA, CDR2 SQIVND (reference sequence). In DNA form, the CDR3 reads TGTGCCAGTAGAGAGGTCGGCACAGATACGCAGTATTTT. Amino acids: CASREVGTDTQYF.

This clone has only one observation. This chain uses TRBV18 with TRBJ1-1; weak D call: TRBD1 (5 bases). Trimming removed 3 bases at V and 0 bases at J, with 11 bases between. The V gene's germline CDR1 is KGHSH and CDR2 LQKENI. The CDR3 covers 15 residues. CDR3 coding DNA: TGTGCCAGCTCACCGGGAAGGGGCATGAACACTGAAGCTTTCTTT. Translating it yields CASSPGRGMNTEAFF.

This rearrangement joins TRBV29-1 to TRBJ1-2; 8 nucleotides line up with TRBD1. The germline CDR1 and CDR2 sequences are SQVTM and ANQGSEA. CDR3 length: 17 amino acids. Here the CDR3 DNA reads TGCAGGCTTGCGCGGGGGGGCGATGGACAGGGAAGGTCTGGCTACACCTTC. Protein sequence: CRLARGGDGQGRSGYTF. Looking up the rest from reference TRBV29-1 and TRBJ1-2 gives the full variable domain: SAVISQKPSRDICQRGTSLTIQCQVDSQVTMMFWYRQQPGQSLTLIATANQGSEATYESGFVIDKFPISRPNLTFSTLTVSNMSPEDSSIYLCRLARGGDGQGRSGYTFGSGTRLTVV.

The chain is built from TRBV24-1 and TRBJ2-3; possible D gene TRBD2, 7 bases. Trimming cost V 4 bases and J 5 bases, with 15 bases left between them. Germline loops: CDR1 KGHDR, CDR2 SFDVKD. The CDR3 length is 15 residues. CDR3 DNA: TGTGCCACCAGTGACGCGCGGGGGCCGGGAGATACGCAGTATTTT. Translating gives CATSDARGPGDTQYF.

J is TRBJ1-1 and V is TRBV29-1; 9 bases align to TRBD1. Germline lookup yields CDR1 SQVTM and CDR2 ANQGSEA. The length of the CDR3 is 13 residues. CDR3 DNA: TGCATAGGACAGGGGCTCCGAAACACTGAAGCTTTCTTT. This codes for CIGQGLRNTEAFF.

CDR3 sequence reads: CASSAQGALDYGYTF. DNA of the CDR3: TGTGCCAGTAGTGCACAGGGGGCGCTTGACTATGGCTACACCTTC. V gene TRBV19 combines with J gene TRBJ1-2; 9 nucleotides align to TRBD1. The V and J ends lost 5 bases and 3 bases, in that order; junction bases with no gene match: 7. Germline CDR1 reads LNHDA; CDR2 reads SQIVND (reference sequence). The CDR3 is 15 residues long.

This chain connects TRBV6-5 to TRBJ1-5, with D possibly matching TRBD1 (6 bases). Trimming cost V 6 bases and J 0 bases, with 12 bases left between them. The CDR3 loop spans 15 amino acids. CDR1 and CDR2 from the germline V gene are MNHEY and SVGAGI. As DNA, the CDR3 is TGTGCCAGCAGGCGGACAGACCTTAGCAATCAGCCCCAGCATTTT. Protein: CASRRTDLSNQPQHF.

V is TRBV27 and J is TRBJ2-3, with 7 bases matching TRBD2. The CDR3 contains 19 residues. J was trimmed by 1 base and V by 6 bases; bases with no gene match: 19. Germline CDR1 MNHEY, CDR2 SMNVEV (reference sequence). DNA of the CDR3: TGTGCCAGCAGCACAAACCGTCTACTGCGGGGGAGCGGCACAGATACGCAGTATTTT. Its translation is CASSTNRLLRGSGTDTQYF.

This sequence joins TRBV10-3 and TRBJ1-1; D uncertain. CDR1 and CDR2 from the germline V gene are ENHRY and SYGVKD. The CDR3 runs 13 residues. Trimming stripped 5 bases from V and 3 bases from J, with 10 bases between. The DNA for the CDR3 is TGTGCCATCAGTTCCCCGTCTTACACTGAAGCTTTCTTT. Amino acids: CAISSPSYTEAFF.

V is TRBV4-1 and J is TRBJ1-5, with 8 bases that match TRBD1. Germline-derived CDR1 and CDR2 are MGHRA and YSYEKL. V shed 3 bases, J shed 4 bases, and the junction held 8 bases outside the gene matches. The CDR3 is made up of 16 amino acids. CDR3 nucleotide sequence: TGCGCCAGCAGCCACCACGACAGGGGTAAAAATCAGCCCCAGCATTTT. Its translation: CASSHHDRGKNQPQHF.

Written as DNA, the CDR3 is TGTGCCAGCAGCAGACAGGGGGGTTATGGCTACACCTTC. Residues: CASSRQGGYGYTF. The chain joins TRBV7-9 to TRBJ1-2, with 9 bases fitting TRBD1. The germline V gene encodes CDR1 SEHNR and CDR2 FQNEAQ (reference sequence). The ends lost 5 bases at V and 5 bases at J; junction bases unmatched: 3. The CDR3 extends over 13 amino acids.

The chain is built from TRBV7-9 and TRBJ2-3; D unclear. The CDR3 covers 12 residues. V was shortened by 6 bases and J by 1 base, with 5 bases between the two germline ends. Germline V gene data show CDR1 as SEHNR and CDR2 as FQNEAQ (reference sequence). The CDR3 reads CASRAGTDTQYF. The CDR3 coding sequence is TGTGCCAGCAGAGCCGGCACAGATACGCAGTATTTT.

The rearrangement joins TRBV2 to TRBJ2-2; TRBD1 agrees at 7 bases. Germline CDR1 and CDR2: SNHLY and FYNNEI. V shed 2 bases, J shed 3 bases, and the junction held 6 bases outside the gene matches. The CDR3 sequence is 16 residues long. CDR3 sequence: CASSETRDSYTGELFF. The CDR3 nucleotides are TGTGCCAGCAGTGAAACTCGGGACAGCTACACCGGGGAGCTGTTTTTT.

This clone has just one count. V gene TRBV5-1 combines with J gene TRBJ1-6, with 11 nucleotides matching TRBD1. In germline, CDR1 is SGHRS, CDR2 YFSETQ. With 4 bases clipped from V and 10 bases from J, the junction kept 10 bases outside the gene matches. The CDR3 contains 16 residues. The CDR3 nucleotides are TGCGCCAGCAGCCCCTCCGGGGGACAGGGGGGGTCACCCCTCCACTTT. This gives the protein CASSPSGGQGGSPLHF.

V gene TRBV11-2 combines with J gene TRBJ1-2; TRBD1 matches at 12 bases. Trimming removed 3 bases from V and 2 bases from J; junction bases left unmatched: 1. The CDR3 runs to 15 residues. Germline values: CDR1 SGHAT, CDR2 FQNNGV. CDR3 nucleotide sequence: TGTGCCAGCAGCTTGGGACAGGGGGCGAACTATGGCTACACCTTC. Its translation is CASSLGQGANYGYTF.

This chain links TRBV3-1 (or the pseudogene TRBV3-2) with TRBJ1-2; D is ambiguous. CDR1 and CDR2 from the germline V gene are LGHDT and YNNKEL (reference sequence). The CDR3 is 12 amino acids. V was pared by 4 bases and J by 8 bases, with 11 bases between. Here the CDR3 DNA reads TGTGCCAGCAGCCTCGGGAGTGCCGGCTACACCTTC. This sequence encodes CASSLGSAGYTF.

The chain employs TRBV27 and TRBJ2-1, with 8 bases fitting TRBD1. The CDR3 has 15 amino acids. Germline CDR1 and CDR2: MNHEY and SMNVEV (reference sequence). Losses at the gene ends were 5 bases for V and 4 bases for J; bases not matched to a gene: 7. The CDR3 sequence is CASSSTRDRYNEQFF. The CDR3 DNA is TGTGCCAGCAGTAGCACTAGGGACAGGTACAATGAGCAGTTCTTC.

The chain recombines TRBV6-5 with TRBJ1-6, with a weak D call TRBD1 (6 bases). Between the trimmed V and J ends, which lost 6 bases and 7 bases, there was a span of 16 bases. CDR3 length: 15 amino acids. Germline loops: CDR1 MNHEY, CDR2 SVGAGI. As DNA, the CDR3 is TGTGCCAGCAGCCCCGGGGAGGGGGGGAATTCACCCCTCCACTTT. Its translation is CASSPGEGGNSPLHF.

This rearrangement joins TRBV6-4 to TRBJ1-2; D is ambiguous. This CDR3 is 11 amino acids long. Germline CDR1 MRHNA, CDR2 SNTAGT. The ends were cut back, 5 bases at V and 7 bases at J, with 8 bases in the middle. The chain's CDR3 is CASSPGSGYTF. CDR3 DNA: TGTGCCAGCAGTCCAGGATCTGGCTACACCTTC.

The table lists this clone with a few counts. CDR3 coding DNA: TGCGCCAGCAGATTAGACAGCTCTGGGGCCAACGTCCTGACTTTC. This codes for CASRLDSSGANVLTF. J is TRBJ2-6 and V is TRBV5-1, with a weak D call TRBD1 (5 bases). Trimming took 5 bases from V and 0 from J, leaving 9 bases between them. Germline-derived CDR1 and CDR2 are SGHRS and YFSETQ. The CDR3 extends over 15 amino acids.

This clone has only one observation. The V call is TRBV7-6, the J call TRBJ2-1; 7 nucleotides align to TRBD1. Germline V gene lookup returns CDR1 SGHVS and CDR2 FNYEAQ. After removal of 2 bases from V and 5 bases from J, the junction contained 9 bases not matched to a gene. The CDR3 runs to 16 residues. The CDR3 loop is CASSLQGVAGHNEQFF. For the CDR3, the DNA is TGTGCCAGCAGCTTACAGGGGGTCGCTGGGCACAATGAGCAGTTCTTC.

The rearrangement uses TRBV12-3 or TRBV12-4 and TRBJ1-2; 7 bases fit TRBD1. After removal of 4 bases from V and 5 bases from J, the junction contained 4 bases not matched to a gene. The length of the CDR3 is 13 residues. The CDR3 loop reads CASSSWTGYGYTF. CDR3 DNA sequence: TGTGCCAGCAGTTCTTGGACAGGATATGGCTACACCTTC.

This rearrangement joins TRBV7-2 to TRBJ2-1; D is possibly TRBD2 (6 bases). The CDR3 covers 13 residues. Germline V gives CDR1 SGHTA, CDR2 FQGNSA. Trimming removed 7 bases at V and 4 bases at J, with 11 bases between. The CDR3 region is CASTFGTYNEQFF. CDR3 in DNA: TGTGCCAGCACCTTTGGGACTTACAATGAGCAGTTCTTC.

The chain employs TRBV2 and TRBJ2-2; 7 bases agree with TRBD2. The CDR3 loop spans 14 amino acids. Germline trimming cut 1 base from V and 4 bases from J; bases unmatched to any gene: 0. Germline V gene lookup returns CDR1 SNHLY and CDR2 FYNNEI. CDR3 loop: CASSEGGSTGELFF. The DNA for the CDR3 is TGTGCCAGCAGTGAAGGCGGGAGCACCGGGGAGCTGTTTTTT.

This clone was seen just once. The gene calls are TRBV5-6 and TRBJ2-7, with 7 nucleotides matching TRBD1. CDR1 is SGHDT and CDR2 is YYEEEE in the germline V gene. The V gene end was trimmed by 3 bases and the J gene end by 6 bases; junction bases not matched to a gene: 12. The CDR3 totals 15 residues. CDR3 DNA: TGTGCCAGCAGCTCCCCCCGACAGGGTCTCAGCGAGCAGTACTTC. Encoded protein: CASSSPRQGLSEQYF.

The chain uses TRBV9 and TRBJ1-2; tentative D call: TRBD1 (5 bases). Germline CDR1 and CDR2: SGDLS and YYNGEE. Trimming removed 0 bases from V and 8 bases from J, with 17 bases in between. This CDR3 has 15 residues. CDR3: CASSVEWGVRGGYTF. DNA for the CDR3: TGTGCCAGCAGCGTAGAGTGGGGGGTGAGAGGCGGCTACACCTTC.

This clone was seen a handful of times. The chain employs TRBV25-1 and TRBJ2-7; 8 bases fit TRBD2. Germline trimming cut 5 bases from V and 3 bases from J; bases unmatched to any gene: 9. The CDR3 spans 15 residues. Germline CDR1 reads MGHDK; CDR2 reads SYGVNS. DNA of the CDR3: TGTGCCAGCAGTTCCCGTGGGGCGGGGGGCTACGAGCAGTACTTC. It codes for CASSSRGAGGYEQYF.

Only one count was recorded for this clone. The CDR3: CASSSDRVYEQYF. For the CDR3, the DNA is TGTGCCAGCAGTTCCGACAGGGTCTACGAGCAGTACTTC. The gene calls are TRBV6-5 and TRBJ2-7, with 7 bases fitting TRBD1. The CDR3 has 13 amino acids. V gave up 4 bases and J gave up 3 bases; unmatched junction bases: 3. Looked up from germline, CDR1 is MNHEY and CDR2 is SVGAGI.

The chain carries TRBV28 and TRBJ2-7; 9 bases are shared with TRBD1. After removal of 5 bases from V and 4 bases from J, the junction contained 9 bases not matched to a gene. CDR1 and CDR2 from the germline V gene are MDHEN and SYDVKM. This CDR3 has 15 residues. CDR3 residues: CASSPRTGVGYEQYF. In nucleotides, the CDR3 is TGTGCCAGCAGTCCTCGGACAGGGGTTGGGTACGAGCAGTACTTC. Using reference TRBV28 and TRBJ2-7 for the parts outside the CDR3, the full variable domain is DVKVTQSSRYLVKRTGEKVFLECVQDMDHENMFWYRQDPGLGLRLIYFSYDVKMKEKGDIPEGYSVSREKKERFSLILESASTNQTSMYLCASSPRTGVGYEQYFGPGTRLTVT.